This TCR beta chain was captured in a study of shared clonotypes between healthy human individuals. Study-wide findings and caveats: As a rule, naive subsets had a larger estimated richness than memory subsets. When naive CD4 clonotypes were compared across several donors, roughly 4.9% were shared.

CD45RO-negative, CCR7-positively selected cells formed the naive CD8 fraction, excluding terminally differentiated effector memory CD45RA+ cells. The V and J ends lost 1 base and 0 bases, in that order; junction bases with no gene match: 3. CDR3 length equals 15 residues. The V gene's germline CDR1 is MGHRA and CDR2 YSYEKL. The assay was run at deep level. Measured with immunoSEQ multiplex PCR; TCRdb has only the in-frame clones, and not every one. Among around 1,900,000 clones listed, 93% were seen once. In the case of this clone: Its cognate antigen is unknown. At the DNA level, this CDR3 is encoded by other sequences in the same sample as well.

The V call is TRBV4-1, the J call TRBJ2-7, with 7 bases matching TRBD2. The sequenced sample was naive CD8+ T cells from PBMCs. The receptor was isolated from a man younger than 30 in good health. Some clones in this sample may be carry-over from other donors' samples. The CDR3 bases are TGCGCCAGCAGCCAAGGAGGCGGGAGCTCCTACGAGCAGTACTTC. As protein: CASSQGGGSSYEQYF.